These 16 T cell receptor beta chains originate from one sample sequenced in a study of T cell responses to AZD1222 COVID-19 vaccine. The data were produced by immunoSEQ multiplex PCR, yet TCRdb's version contains in-frame clones alone and is incomplete. The sample gives about 94,000 clones, 88% of which show up once; 12% is in the top ten. This specimen was peripheral blood, taken 28 days after the second AZD1222 dose. The source of these receptors is an adult who received the AZD1222 COVID-19 vaccine.

V is TRBV6-5 and J is TRBJ1-5; unclear D gene. Trimming left V 4 bases short and J 4 bases short, with 11 bases between. Germline V CDR1 and CDR2: MNHEY, SVGAGI. The CDR3 runs to 14 residues. For the CDR3, the DNA is TGTGCCAGCAGTTTTCGGGCACCTAATCAGCCCCAGCATTTT. Protein product: CASSFRAPNQPQHF.

The chain uses TRBV5-1 and TRBJ2-7, with D unresolved. Trimming pared 0 bases from V and 1 base from J, leaving 5 bases between. CDR3 length: 13 amino acids. The V gene's germline CDR1 is SGHRS and CDR2 YFSETQ. The CDR3 DNA follows: TGCGCCAGCAGCTTGGAACAGTCCTACGAGCAGTACTTC. Translated, it gives CASSLEQSYEQYF.

This clone is a singleton in its sample. This chain links TRBV12-3 or TRBV12-4 with TRBJ1-1; D gene uncertain. The length of the CDR3 is 12 residues. V lost 8 bases and J 0 bases, leaving 7 bases between the germline ends. CDR3 residues: CASAAMNTEAFF. The DNA for the CDR3 is TGTGCCAGCGCGGCTATGAACACTGAAGCTTTCTTT.

CDR3: CASSQSPAGGAYNEQFF. The CDR3 bases are TGCGCCAGCAGCCAATCTCCCGCGGGGGGTGCTTACAATGAGCAGTTCTTC. The chain recombines TRBV4-3 with TRBJ2-1; 8 bases fit TRBD2. The CDR3 loop spans 17 amino acids. V gave up 2 bases and J gave up 4 bases; unmatched junction bases: 10. Germline CDR1 and CDR2: LGHNA and YSLEER.

The chain has TRBV10-1 and TRBJ2-2, with D perhaps TRBD1 or TRBD2 (5 bases each). The CDR3 loop spans 16 amino acids. Germline CDR1 reads WNHNN; CDR2 reads SYGVQD (reference sequence). Trimming shortened V by 10 bases and J by 3 bases, and 21 bases separated the two germline ends. CDR3 DNA sequence: TGCGCCAACCATCCCCCCGTGGGACCGCACACCGGGGAGCTGTTTTTT. Its translation is CANHPPVGPHTGELFF.

CDR3 nucleotide sequence: TGTGCCTGGAGTGTTCGGACAGCCGGGGGTGGCGAGCAGTACTTC. Its translation: CAWSVRTAGGGEQYF. The V and J genes are TRBV30 and TRBJ2-7; D might be TRBD1 or TRBD2, each matching 6 bases. Deletions cut 0 bases from V and 6 bases from J, with 18 bases between. Germline V CDR1 and CDR2: GTSNPN, SVGIG (reference sequence). The CDR3 extends over 15 amino acids.

This rearrangement joins TRBV7-8 to TRBJ1-5, with D unresolved. Germline CDR1 and CDR2: SGHVS and FQNEAQ. This CDR3 has 12 residues. Between the trimmed V and J ends, which lost 1 base and 11 bases, there was a span of 9 bases. CDR3 DNA sequence: TGTGCCAGCAGCTTAGTTAAGGGTTCCCAGCATTTT. Its translation is CASSLVKGSQHF.

V and J are TRBV18 and TRBJ1-2, with D possibly TRBD1 on 5 matching bases. The CDR3 contains 18 residues. V was cut by 2 bases and J by 4 bases, with 23 bases left in between. Germline V gene data show CDR1 as KGHSH and CDR2 as LQKENI. Here the CDR3 DNA reads TGTGCCAGCTCACCATCGGGGACGGTCTTTCAGTTGGGCTATGGCTACACCTTC. Amino acid sequence: CASSPSGTVFQLGYGYTF.

This rearrangement joins TRBV4-1 to TRBJ1-6, with D unresolved. There are 14 residues in the CDR3. V lost 1 base to trimming and J lost 4 bases, with 5 bases between them. Germline assignment: CDR1 MGHRA and CDR2 YSYEKL. The CDR3 nucleotides read TGCGCCAGCAGCCAAGGACGGTATAATTCACCCCTCCACTTT. Protein product: CASSQGRYNSPLHF.

This sequence joins TRBV7-2 and TRBJ2-1; TRBD2 aligns across 9 bases. The CDR3 covers 15 residues. V lost 6 bases and J lost 7; bases outside the gene matches: 10. CDR1 and CDR2 from the germline V gene are SGHTA and FQGNSA. CDR3 region: CASSLAGGPWNEQFF. As DNA, the CDR3 is TGTGCCAGCAGTTTGGCGGGGGGGCCTTGGAATGAGCAGTTCTTC.

The chain employs TRBV6-2 or TRBV6-3 and TRBJ2-5; 13 positions agree with TRBD2. The V segment lost 6 bases and the J segment 4 bases; nucleotides outside the gene matches: 5. This CDR3 spans 15 amino acids. Germline V gene lookup returns CDR1 MNHEY and CDR2 SVGEGT. In DNA form, the CDR3 reads TGTGCCAGCAGCCCCGGGACTAGCGGGGTAGAGACCCAGTACTTC. Translation: CASSPGTSGVETQYF.

The chain couples TRBV11-2 to TRBJ2-2; 7 bases map to TRBD2. V lost 1 base, J lost 1 base, and 0 bases stayed unmatched. The germline V gene has CDR1 SGHAT and CDR2 FQNNGV. The CDR3 length is 15 residues. The CDR3 coding sequence is TGTGCCAGCAGCTTAGCGGGGGGGAACACCGGGGAGCTGTTTTTT. Its translation: CASSLAGGNTGELFF. Supplemented by reference TRBV11-2 and TRBJ2-2, the full variable domain reads EAGVAQSPRYKIIEKRQSVAFWCNPISGHATLYWYQQILGQGPKLLIQFQNNGVVDDSQLPKDRFSAERLKGVDSTLKIQPAKLEDSAVYLCASSLAGGNTGELFFGEGSRLTVL.

This chain links TRBV5-1 with TRBJ1-4; tentatively, D is TRBD1 (6 bases). CDR1 and CDR2 (germline): SGHRS, YFSETQ. Trimming stripped 0 bases from V and 3 bases from J, with 9 bases between. The CDR3 runs 15 residues. CDR3 bases: TGCGCCAGCAGCTTGGCACAGGGCTCTAATGAAAAACTGTTTTTT. It codes for CASSLAQGSNEKLFF.

The V gene is TRBV28, the J gene TRBJ1-5; no clear D gene. The CDR3 is 15 amino acids. V lost 6 bases and J 1 base, leaving 13 bases between the germline ends. The germline CDR1 and CDR2 sequences are MDHEN and SYDVKM. CDR3 coding DNA: TGTGCCAGCAGCCCATACGGGAGGAGCAATCAGCCCCAGCATTTT. This codes for CASSPYGRSNQPQHF.

The CDR3 region is CASQDREDSPLHF. In DNA, the CDR3 is TGTGCCAGCCAGGACAGGGAGGATTCACCCCTCCACTTT. The chain uses TRBV12-3 or TRBV12-4 and TRBJ1-6, with TRBD1 matching 8 bases. V dropped 8 bases and J dropped 8; count of bases not matched to a gene: 5. The CDR3 has 13 amino acids.

This clone was recorded once. The V call is TRBV19, the J call TRBJ1-2; D is perhaps TRBD1 (6 bases). Per germline, CDR1 LNHDA and CDR2 SQIVND (reference sequence). This CDR3 region has 13 residues. V dropped 6 bases and J dropped 4 bases, with 12 bases sitting between them. As DNA, the CDR3 is TGTGCCAGTAGGGGCAGGGGAGCCTATGGCTACACCTTC. Protein: CASRGRGAYGYTF.